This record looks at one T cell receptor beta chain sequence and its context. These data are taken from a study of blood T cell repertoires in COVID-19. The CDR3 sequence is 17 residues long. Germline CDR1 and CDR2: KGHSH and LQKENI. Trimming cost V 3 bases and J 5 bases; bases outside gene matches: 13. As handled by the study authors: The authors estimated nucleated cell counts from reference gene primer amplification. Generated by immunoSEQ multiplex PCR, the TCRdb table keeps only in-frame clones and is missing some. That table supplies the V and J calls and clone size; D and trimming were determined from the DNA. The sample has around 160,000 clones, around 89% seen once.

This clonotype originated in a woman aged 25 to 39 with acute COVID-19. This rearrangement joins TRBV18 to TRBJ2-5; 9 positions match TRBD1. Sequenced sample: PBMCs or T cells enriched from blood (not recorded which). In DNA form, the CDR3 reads TGTGCCAGCTCACCCACGCCGGGACAGGGATCGCGGGAGACCCAGTACTTC. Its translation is CASSPTPGQGSRETQYF.